This T cell receptor (beta chain) was profiled in a study of T cell changes during pregnancy in multiple sclerosis. The assay was immunoSEQ multiplex PCR, and TCRdb's table has in-frame clones only and misses some. This sample yields 85,000 to 90,000 clones, of which approximately 90% are seen a single time; around 1.8% belongs to the top ten. The receptor comes from a female donor in good health, enrolled as a control in a pregnancy study. The starting material was peripheral blood, obtained in the first trimester of pregnancy.

The CDR3 nucleotides are TGTGCCAGCAGCCGGGACGGTTTCGGGGGGACCCAGTACTTC. Translated: CASSRDGFGGTQYF. The chain links TRBV5-4 to TRBJ2-5; D might be TRBD2 (6 bases). The CDR3 is made up of 14 amino acids. Between the trimmed V and J ends, which lost 4 bases and 7 bases, there was a span of 17 bases. Germline CDR1 and CDR2: SGHNT and YYREEE (reference sequence).